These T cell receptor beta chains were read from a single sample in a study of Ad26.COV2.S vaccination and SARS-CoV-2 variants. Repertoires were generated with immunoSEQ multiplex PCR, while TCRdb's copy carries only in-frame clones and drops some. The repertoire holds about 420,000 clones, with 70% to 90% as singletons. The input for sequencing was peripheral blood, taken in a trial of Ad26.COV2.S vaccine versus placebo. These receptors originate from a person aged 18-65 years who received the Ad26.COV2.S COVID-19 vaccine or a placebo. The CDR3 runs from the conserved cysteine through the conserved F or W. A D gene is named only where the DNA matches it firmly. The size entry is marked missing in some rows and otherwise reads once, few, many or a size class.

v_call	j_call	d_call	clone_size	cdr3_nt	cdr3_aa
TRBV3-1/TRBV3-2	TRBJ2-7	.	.	TGTGCCAGCAGCCAAGACATCGGGGTCACCTACGAGCAGTACTTC	CASSQDIGVTYEQYF
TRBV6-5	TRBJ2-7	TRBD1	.	TGTGCCAGCAGAAGACAGGGGAGGTACGAGCAGTACTTC	CASRRQGRYEQYF
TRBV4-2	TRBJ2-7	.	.	TGTGCCAGCAGCCAAGAGGGGCAGTGGCAGTACTTC	CASSQEGQWQYF
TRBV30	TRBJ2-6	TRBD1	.	TGTGCCTCCGAAAGAGGGGGCGGAACTGGGGCCAACGTCCTGACTTTC	CASERGGGTGANVLTF
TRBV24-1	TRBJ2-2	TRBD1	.	TGTGCCACCAGTGATTTGCCTAGGACAGGGCGGAATACCGGGGAGCTGTTTTTT	CATSDLPRTGRNTGELFF
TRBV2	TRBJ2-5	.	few	TGTGCCAGCAGTGAAGGGCATAAGGAGACCCAGTACTTC	CASSEGHKETQYF
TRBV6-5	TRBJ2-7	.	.	TGTGCCAGCAGACCCCCACGGGGCGATGTTTACGAGCAGTACTTC	CASRPPRGDVYEQYF
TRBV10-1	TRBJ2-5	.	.	TGCGCCAGCAGTGAGTCTCTAGGGGTCCAAGAGACCCAGTACTTC	CASSESLGVQETQYF
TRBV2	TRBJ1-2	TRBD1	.	TGTGCCAGCAGCCTCGATGGACAGGGGTCCCATGGCTACACCTTC	CASSLDGQGSHGYTF
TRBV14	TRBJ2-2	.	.	TGTGCCAGCAGCACCAACTTCCCGGACAGATACACCGGGGAGCTGTTTTTT	CASSTNFPDRYTGELFF
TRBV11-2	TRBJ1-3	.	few	TGTGCCAGCAGCCCAGCCCTAGGGGGTCAATCTGGAAACACCATATATTTT	CASSPALGGQSGNTIYF
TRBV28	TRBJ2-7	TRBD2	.	TGTGCCAGCACCTTATGGGGAGGGACCAGCTCCTACGAGCAGTACTTC	CASTLWGGTSSYEQYF
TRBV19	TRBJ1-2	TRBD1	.	TGTGCCAGTACCCAGACAGGGTACGGCTATGGCTACACCTTC	CASTQTGYGYGYTF
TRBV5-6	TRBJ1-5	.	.	TGTGCCAGCAGCCGAAGGGCGGCTCTCCAACAGCCCCAGCATTTT	CASSRRAALQQPQHF
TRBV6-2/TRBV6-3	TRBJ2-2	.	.	TGTGCCAGCAGTTACACCGAACCAAGGAGCACCGGGGAGCTGTTTTTT	CASSYTEPRSTGELFF
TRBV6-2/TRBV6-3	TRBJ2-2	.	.	TGTGCCAGCAGTACGCGGGGCAGAACTAACACCGGGGAGCTGTTTTTT	CASSTRGRTNTGELFF
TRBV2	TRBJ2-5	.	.	TGTGCCAGCGGGAATTCAGGGACAAGGGACCAGTACTTC	CASGNSGTRDQYF
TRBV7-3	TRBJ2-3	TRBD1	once	TGTGCCAGCAGCTTAATCCCAGGGGGAAGCACAGATACGCAGTATTTT	CASSLIPGGSTDTQYF
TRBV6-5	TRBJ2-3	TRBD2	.	TGTGCCAGCAGCCTAGCGGGGGGAGGCACAGATACGCAGTATTTT	CASSLAGGGTDTQYF
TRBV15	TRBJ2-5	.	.	TGTGCCACCAGCAGAGATCAGGGGCTGACCCAGTACTTC	CATSRDQGLTQYF
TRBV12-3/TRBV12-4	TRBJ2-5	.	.	TGTGCCAGCAGCTCCTACAGGATCGGGACCCAGTACTTC	CASSSYRIGTQYF
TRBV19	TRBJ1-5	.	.	TGTGCCAGTAGTATGTCCCTCGGGGGGCACGGTTATCAGCCCCAGCATTTT	CASSMSLGGHGYQPQHF
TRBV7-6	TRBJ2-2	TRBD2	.	TGTGCCAGCAGCTTAGTAGCGGGGGGTCCTTCAGATGCGAACACCGGGGAGCTGTTTTTT	CASSLVAGGPSDANTGELFF
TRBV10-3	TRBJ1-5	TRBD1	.	TGTGCCATCAGGCCGGACAGGGCTGGTCAGCCCCAGCATTTT	CAIRPDRAGQPQHF
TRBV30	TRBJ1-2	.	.	TGTGCCTGGACCCCCGCGGGCGCCTATGGCTACACCTTC	CAWTPAGAYGYTF